The next 21 T cell receptor beta chains were all read from a single sample in a study of OX40 agonist ivuxolimab in advanced cancers. The repertoire was sequenced with immunoSEQ multiplex PCR; TCRdb's copy has only in-frame clones and lacks some. This sample has some 54,000 clones; 70% to 90% occur once, and the top ten carry roughly 1.2%. The source material was CD4+ or CD8+ T cells sorted from blood, sampled in a trial of the OX40 agonist ivuxolimab. The receptors were gathered from an adult with an advanced solid tumor such as melanoma, head and neck, liver or kidney cancer.

The chain links TRBV7-6 to TRBJ2-7; 8 nucleotides line up with TRBD1. Germline loops: CDR1 SGHVS, CDR2 FNYEAQ. This CDR3 spans 15 amino acids. Trimming cost V 4 bases and J 0 bases; bases outside gene matches: 5. Here the CDR3 DNA reads TGTGCCAGCAGCTCGAGGACAGGGTCCTCCTACGAGCAGTACTTC. Translation gives CASSSRTGSSYEQYF.

This clone was detected only a few times. The genes are TRBV28 and TRBJ2-7; 8 nucleotides agree with TRBD1. The germline CDR1 and CDR2 sequences are MDHEN and SYDVKM. CDR3 length: 12 residues. The J segment lost 3 bases and the V segment lost 7 bases, leaving 2 bases of the junction unmatched. The CDR3 region has the DNA TGTGCCAGCACAGGGGGCGACTACGAGCAGTACTTC. It translates to CASTGGDYEQYF.

As concerns this clone: At one end the junction does not follow the germline gene, possibly because of a read error. The chain joins TRBV14 to TRBJ2-7, with 9 nucleotides matching TRBD1. Germline V gene lookup returns CDR1 SGHDN and CDR2 FVKESK. The CDR3 is 12 residues long. The CDR3 DNA follows: TGTGCCAGCAGCATACCGGGACAGGGAATCAGGTTC. It codes for CASSIPGQGIRF.

V gene TRBV27 combines with J gene TRBJ2-6; 10 bases are shared with TRBD1. V was clipped by 5 bases and J by 2 bases; unmatched bases: 9. Germline CDR1 is MNHEY and CDR2 is SMNVEV (reference sequence). The CDR3 loop spans 18 amino acids. The CDR3 bases are TGTGCCAGCAGTCAGGGACAGGGGTTATCTCCTGGGGCCAACGTCCTGACTTTC. Its protein is CASSQGQGLSPGANVLTF.

The rearrangement uses TRBV4-3 and TRBJ1-1, with D possibly TRBD1 on 6 matching bases. The germline CDR1 and CDR2 sequences are LGHNA and YSLEER. V lost 0 bases, J lost 1 base, and 12 bases lay in between. The CDR3 runs to 16 residues. CDR3 DNA: TGCGCCAGCAGCCAAGATTTTGGCAGGGGGAACACTGAAGCTTTCTTT. Translating gives CASSQDFGRGNTEAFF.

The chain carries TRBV9 and TRBJ1-4; D uncertain. There are 13 residues in the CDR3. Germline V gene sequence: CDR1 SGDLS, CDR2 YYNGEE. Trimming shortened V by 2 bases and J by 8 bases, and 10 bases separated the two germline ends. The CDR3 DNA follows: TGTGCCAGCAGCGTCGGCGTCGGGGAAAAACTGTTTTTT. Protein product: CASSVGVGEKLFF.

The rearrangement links TRBV18 to TRBJ1-5; a weak D match, TRBD1 (6 bases). Germline CDR1 and CDR2: KGHSH and LQKENI. CDR3 length: 14 residues. Trimming stripped 4 bases from V and 4 bases from J, with 11 bases between. DNA for the CDR3: TGTGCCAGCTCACGCGGGACACATAATCAGCCCCAGCATTTT. Encoded protein: CASSRGTHNQPQHF.

V usage is TRBV15 and J usage is TRBJ2-1; TRBD2 is a possible D gene (6 bases). This CDR3 region has 17 residues. Germline CDR1 LNHNV, CDR2 YYDKDF (reference sequence). The ends were cut back, 4 bases at V and 1 base at J, with 17 bases in the middle. The CDR3 sequence: CATSTLTRGISYNEQFF. CDR3 nucleotide sequence: TGTGCCACCAGCACCCTGACGCGGGGAATTTCCTACAATGAGCAGTTCTTC.

The chain joins TRBV5-1 to TRBJ2-3; TRBD2 aligns across 9 bases. CDR1 is SGHRS, CDR2 YFSETQ, per germline. The CDR3 is made up of 17 amino acids. Trimming at V came to 3 bases and at J to 0 bases, leaving 8 bases not matched to a gene. The CDR3 loop reads CASSSVTSGSSTDTQYF. The CDR3 coding sequence is TGCGCCAGCAGCTCAGTGACTAGCGGCTCTAGCACAGATACGCAGTATTTT.

This chain links TRBV28 with TRBJ2-2; weak D call: TRBD1 (6 bases). The CDR3 is 17 amino acids. Deletions cut 3 bases from V and 0 bases from J, with 14 bases between. Looked up from germline, CDR1 is MDHEN and CDR2 is SYDVKM. For the CDR3, the DNA is TGTGCCAGCAGTTTTCTTGTGGGACACACGAACACCGGGGAGCTGTTTTTT. It codes for CASSFLVGHTNTGELFF.

This clone has more than one count but fewer than ten. The gene calls are TRBV18 and TRBJ1-5; 9 nucleotides line up with TRBD1. This CDR3 has 15 amino acids. V dropped 5 bases and J dropped 7; count of bases not matched to a gene: 9. CDR1 and CDR2 (germline): KGHSH, LQKENI. The CDR3 bases are TGTGCCAGCTCAACGGGACAGGGTGGGGAACAGCCCCAGCATTTT. Encoded protein: CASSTGQGGEQPQHF.

This rearrangement joins TRBV19 to TRBJ2-7; TRBD2 matches at 7 bases. There are 14 residues in the CDR3. Germline CDR1 and CDR2: LNHDA and SQIVND (reference sequence). With 4 bases clipped from V and 2 bases from J, the junction kept 5 bases outside the gene matches. DNA of the CDR3: TGTGCCAGTAGTACCTCGGGAGGTACCTACGAGCAGTACTTC. Its translation: CASSTSGGTYEQYF. Filled out from reference TRBV19 and TRBJ2-7, the complete variable domain reads DGGITQSPKYLFRKEGQNVTLSCEQNLNHDAMYWYRQDPGQGLRLIYYSQIVNDFQKGDIAEGYSVSREKKESFPLTVTSAQKNPTAFYLCASSTSGGTYEQYFGPGTRLTVT.

This chain joins TRBV6-5 and TRBJ2-7; a weak D match, TRBD2 (5 bases). The CDR3 is made up of 13 amino acids. V was trimmed by 5 bases and J by 1 base, leaving 9 bases between them. Germline loops: CDR1 MNHEY, CDR2 SVGAGI. CDR3 in amino acids: CASSPRGSYEQYF. CDR3 nucleotide sequence: TGTGCCAGCAGTCCCCGGGGTTCCTACGAGCAGTACTTC.

There are a few counts of this clone. This chain joins TRBV28 and TRBJ1-5; perhaps TRBD1 as D (6 bases). V was shortened by 11 bases and J by 0 bases, with 11 bases between the two germline ends. The germline V gene encodes CDR1 MDHEN and CDR2 SYDVKM. The CDR3 runs to 13 residues. DNA for the CDR3: TGTGCCTATGGGACATCTAGCAATCAGCCCCAGCATTTT. Translated, it gives CAYGTSSNQPQHF.

The chain combines TRBV6-1 with TRBJ2-7, with 8 bases lining up with TRBD1. The CDR3 is 14 amino acids. V lost 6 bases, J lost 3 bases, and 7 bases stayed unmatched. Germline V CDR1 and CDR2: MNHNS, SASEGT. The CDR3 region has the DNA TGTGCCAGCAGGCCGGGACAGGACCTCTACGAGCAGTACTTC. This gives the protein CASRPGQDLYEQYF.

This chain uses TRBV7-9 with TRBJ2-3; 11 positions match TRBD2. Germline CDR1 SEHNR, CDR2 FQNEAQ (reference sequence). With V trimmed by 3 bases and J by 6 bases, 8 bases remained unmatched. The CDR3 covers 16 residues. In DNA form, the CDR3 reads TGTGCCAGCAGCTTTGTAGCGGGAGGGCCGGCGGATACGCAGTATTTT. Residues: CASSFVAGGPADTQYF.

The chain combines TRBV4-1 with TRBJ2-3; D is unresolved. Germline V gene sequence: CDR1 MGHRA, CDR2 YSYEKL. V dropped 0 bases and J dropped 6 bases, with 10 bases sitting between them. CDR3 length: 14 amino acids. The CDR3 DNA sequence: TGCGCCAGCAGCCAAGATAGGGCTATGGATACGCAGTATTTT. Protein product: CASSQDRAMDTQYF.

The rearrangement joins TRBV6-6 to TRBJ2-1; the D gene is possibly TRBD2 (6 bases). CDR3 length: 11 amino acids. With 2 bases removed from V and 15 bases from J, the gap between germline ends came to 11 bases. The V gene's germline CDR1 is MNHNY and CDR2 SVGAGI (reference sequence). The CDR3, as DNA: TGTGCCAGCAGTTACCAGACTAGACCGTTCTTC. Residues: CASSYQTRPFF.

The chain recombines TRBV19 with TRBJ2-2, with D unresolved. Germline assignment: CDR1 LNHDA and CDR2 SQIVND (reference sequence). V shed 5 bases and J shed 4 bases, with 8 bases lying between them. The CDR3 covers 13 residues. CDR3 amino acids: CASSYTVTGELFF. Written as DNA, the CDR3 is TGTGCCAGTAGTTACACAGTCACCGGGGAGCTGTTTTTT.

This chain uses TRBV5-1 with TRBJ2-7; D unresolved. The CDR3 has 13 amino acids. The germline CDR1 and CDR2 sequences are SGHRS and YFSETQ. Trimming took 4 bases from V and 3 from J, leaving 11 bases between them. CDR3 sequence (DNA): TGCGCCAGCAGCGGCGCAACTAACTACGAGCAGTACTTC. This gives the protein CASSGATNYEQYF.

The chain combines TRBV28 with TRBJ2-7; D not certain. CDR3 length equals 16 residues. Trimming pared 3 bases from V and 0 bases from J, leaving 15 bases between. The germline gives CDR1 MDHEN, CDR2 SYDVKM. The CDR3 DNA reads as TGTGCCAGCAGTTTTGTGTTCGGAACAAGCTCCTACGAGCAGTACTTC. Translation: CASSFVFGTSSYEQYF.